The entry that follows covers one T cell receptor (beta chain) sequence. The conserved phenylalanine or tryptophan is not found at the CDR3 terminus, so this likely reflects a read error. This CDR3 is built from 16 residues. V shed 9 bases and J shed 2 bases, with 21 bases lying between them. The template was RNA from unsorted bulk tissue. Between August and November 2014, newly diagnosed, chemotherapy-naive lung cancer patients underwent thoracic surgery in China. Three rounds of nested PCR, following a modified ARM-PCR protocol, produced the TCRbeta library. TCRdb re-analysed the multiplex PCR reads in MiXCR, keeping a single row per CDR3 protein. The sample lists about 200,000 distinct CDR3 sequences; 70% to 75% were seen once. The data stem from a study of tumor and adjacent non-tumor tissue in lung cancer.

This chain uses TRBV12-3 or TRBV12-4 with TRBJ2-3; a weak D match, TRBD2 (5 bases). Sequences were obtained from lung tumor tissue. The receptor was derived from a man in his 60s with non-small cell lung cancer. The CDR3 nucleotides read TGTGCCAGGAGCCCCCCCCGGGGTAGGATCACAGATACGCAGTATCTT. This sequence encodes CARSPPRGRITDTQYL.